Included here is one TCR beta chain sequence, with context. Its antigen is unidentified. Trimming stripped 0 bases from V and 1 base from J, with 8 bases between. Per the germline V gene, CDR1 is SGHRS and CDR2 is YFSETQ. The CDR3 spans 14 residues. A unique molecular identifier was carried by every single TCR cDNA molecule. From the 5' RACE reads, TCRdb called clonotypes with MiXCR, one entry per CDR3 protein. The sample includes roughly 48,000 distinct CDR3 sequences, about an eighth of them seen just once. The sample originates from a study of spatial heterogeneity in lung cancer. Across the whole study: On average, each unique TCR and UMI combination appeared more than ten times in raw reads. General study points: Ubiquitous expanded tumor TCRs were seen in blood more at resection than at follow-up.

Specified time point: sample taken at primary tumor resection. Tumor, nontumor lung or frozen PBMC supplied whole RNA that was sequenced unsorted. The cohort: over 65 early-stage, untreated non-small cell lung cancer patients. The sequence derives from a female donor with early-stage non-small cell lung cancer. The chain joins TRBV5-1 to TRBJ2-7; no definite D call. The sample consisted of PBMCs, taken at surgery. CDR3 DNA: TGCGCCAGCAGCTTGGTCGGAATGTCCTACGAGCAGTACTTC. Translation: CASSLVGMSYEQYF. The complete variable domain, with remaining parts taken from reference TRBV5-1 and TRBJ2-7, reads KAGVTQTPRYLIKTRGQQVTLSCSPISGHRSVSWYQQTPGQGLQFLFEYFSETQRNKGNFPGRFSGRQFSNSRSEMNVSTLELGDSALYLCASSLVGMSYEQYFGPGTRLTVT.